These 29 T cell receptor beta chains were all obtained from the same sample, sequenced in a study of graft-versus-host responses after intestinal transplantation. No cognate antigen is known for these TCRs. Repertoires were generated with immunoSEQ multiplex PCR, while TCRdb's copy carries only in-frame clones and drops some. The repertoire consists of tens of thousands of clones, with 95% occurring once and the leading ten covering 0.23%. Sequencing used unstimulated CD8+ T cells sorted from spleen or lymph node cells, obtained before transplant. The source of these receptors is a human donor who was the organ donor for an intestinal transplant.

The rearrangement links TRBV7-6 to TRBJ1-6; D is undetermined. With 3 bases removed from V and 10 bases from J, the gap between germline ends came to 19 bases. The CDR3 has 16 amino acids. Germline CDR1 is SGHVS and CDR2 is FNYEAQ. The CDR3 reads CASSLRTATFFSPLHF. The CDR3 DNA reads TGTGCCAGCAGCTTGCGAACGGCGACCTTTTTCTCACCCCTCCACTTT.

This clone was counted only a few times. The same CDR3 also results from other DNA sequences found in this sample. V gene TRBV27 combines with J gene TRBJ2-7; no definite D call. The CDR3 has 12 amino acids. Looked up from germline, CDR1 is MNHEY and CDR2 is SMNVEV (reference sequence). Between the trimmed V and J ends, which lost 4 bases and 0 bases, there was a span of 4 bases. The CDR3 DNA sequence: TGTGCCAGCAGTTCCCGCTCCTACGAGCAGTACTTC. This translates into CASSSRSYEQYF.

V is TRBV5-6 and J is TRBJ1-5; possibly TRBD1 for D (6 bases). The CDR3 consists of 16 residues. V lost 2 bases to trimming and J lost 4 bases, with 16 bases between them. Germline CDR1 reads SGHDT; CDR2 reads YYEEEE. The CDR3 DNA follows: TGTGCCAGCAGCTTCGGTCTGGGGGGGGCGAATCAGCCCCAGCATTTT. Its protein is CASSFGLGGANQPQHF.

The chain carries TRBV4-1 and TRBJ2-1; 9 bases map to TRBD2. Unmatched junction bases numbered 19, after V lost 3 bases and J lost 4 bases. CDR3 size: 20 residues. Germline lookup yields CDR1 MGHRA and CDR2 YSYEKL. The CDR3 loop is CASSQFRGSGGRTLYNEQFF. CDR3 in DNA: TGCGCCAGCAGCCAGTTCCGGGGTAGCGGGGGTCGAACTCTATACAATGAGCAGTTCTTC.

This clone was detected only once. V gene TRBV5-8 combines with J gene TRBJ1-1, with D unclear. The ends were cut back, 2 bases at V and 0 bases at J, with 8 bases in the middle. The CDR3 is 14 amino acids. Germline V lookup: CDR1 SGHTS, CDR2 YDEGEE. CDR3 loop: CASSFRNMNTEAFF. The CDR3 DNA reads TGTGCCAGCAGCTTCAGGAACATGAACACTGAAGCTTTCTTT.

The chain couples TRBV5-6 to TRBJ1-1; D not certain. V lost 0 bases, J lost 6 bases, and 9 bases lay in between. Germline assignment: CDR1 SGHDT and CDR2 YYEEEE. This CDR3 region has 13 residues. CDR3 region: CASSLGTWAEAFF. In nucleotides, the CDR3 is TGTGCCAGCAGCTTGGGGACCTGGGCTGAAGCTTTCTTT.

The chain couples TRBV6-1 to TRBJ2-2; possibly TRBD1 or TRBD2 for D (5 bases each). V gave up 3 bases and J gave up 4 bases, with 12 bases separating them. The CDR3 extends over 15 amino acids. CDR1 and CDR2 (germline): MNHNS, SASEGT. In nucleotides, the CDR3 is TGTGCCAGCAGTGACCCAGGTGGGGGCACCGGGGAGCTGTTTTTT. It specifies CASSDPGGGTGELFF.

V is TRBV27 and J is TRBJ2-2, with D possibly being TRBD1 or TRBD2 (5 bases each). V lost 3 bases and J lost 6, with 14 bases in between. The CDR3 totals 15 residues. Germline loops: CDR1 MNHEY, CDR2 SMNVEV (reference sequence). CDR3 nucleotides: TGTGCCAGCAGTTTCGGTGGGGCGGGTTCCGGGGAGCTGTTTTTT. This sequence encodes CASSFGGAGSGELFF.

This clone was seen once. The rearrangement uses TRBV4-3 and TRBJ1-3, with D uncertain. The CDR3 spans 20 residues. The germline CDR1 and CDR2 sequences are LGHNA and YSLEER. V lost 2 bases and J lost 2, with 25 bases in between. In DNA, the CDR3 is TGCGCCAGCAGCCAATCTAACTTAGGCTGGGTCGCTCCTCCTGGAAACACCATATATTTT. Translating it yields CASSQSNLGWVAPPGNTIYF.

The J gene is TRBJ1-3, the V gene TRBV25-1; D not certain. The length of the CDR3 is 14 residues. Germline assignment: CDR1 MGHDK and CDR2 SYGVNS. The V gene lost 7 bases and the J gene lost 6 bases, with 16 bases spanning the gap. CDR3 residues: CASTDGELENTIYF. CDR3 coding DNA: TGTGCCAGCACCGACGGAGAACTGGAAAACACCATATATTTT.

V is TRBV25-1 and J is TRBJ2-1, with 9 bases matching TRBD1. Germline V gene sequence: CDR1 MGHDK, CDR2 SYGVNS. The trim removed 4 bases at V and 6 bases at J, leaving 13 bases unmatched. This CDR3 is 17 amino acids long. The CDR3 reads CASSGYTRDRVINEQFF. The CDR3 DNA follows: TGTGCCAGCAGTGGATATACCCGGGACAGGGTGATCAATGAGCAGTTCTTC. Full variable domain (remainder filled in from reference TRBV25-1 and TRBJ2-1): EADIYQTPRYLVIGTGKKITLECSQTMGHDKMYWYQQDPGMELHLIHYSYGVNSTEKGDLSSESTVSRIRTEHFPLTLESARPSHTSQYLCASSGYTRDRVINEQFFGPGTRLTVL.

The rearrangement links TRBV4-1 to TRBJ2-5, with 8 nucleotides matching TRBD2. Trimming took 4 bases from V and 2 from J; bases not matched to a gene: 6. The CDR3 extends over 15 amino acids. The germline CDR1 and CDR2 sequences are MGHRA and YSYEKL. This CDR3 reads CASSLAGQKQETQYF. In DNA, the CDR3 is TGCGCCAGCAGCCTAGCGGGACAAAAACAAGAGACCCAGTACTTC.

For the CDR3, the DNA is TGTGCCAGAAGCTTGGGCGGGGGAGAAGGTTACGAGCAGTACTTC. Amino acids: CARSLGGGEGYEQYF. V is TRBV5-3 and J is TRBJ2-7; 7 bases match TRBD2. TRBV5-3 is treated as an ORF (open reading frame) with a function not yet certain. The CDR3 length is 15 residues. J gave up 4 bases and V 0 bases, and 7 bases lay outside the gene matches.

This chain connects TRBV7-8 to TRBJ2-1; TRBD1 is a possible D gene (5 bases). Germline V gene data show CDR1 as SGHVS and CDR2 as FQNEAQ. The CDR3 extends over 13 amino acids. V was clipped by 2 bases and J by 8 bases, with 10 bases between them. Written as DNA, the CDR3 is TGTGCCAGCAGCTTATCAGGGCTTTATGAGCAGTTCTTC. Translation gives CASSLSGLYEQFF.

The rearrangement uses TRBV18 and TRBJ2-7; 9 bases are a match to TRBD2. Unmatched junction bases numbered 4, after V lost 3 bases and J lost 4 bases. The CDR3 sequence is 14 residues long. Germline-derived CDR1 and CDR2 are KGHSH and LQKENI. For the CDR3, the DNA is TGTGCCAGCTCACCCGGAGCGGGGGGTTACGAGCAGTACTTC. Its protein product is CASSPGAGGYEQYF.

The count of this clone is one. This chain uses TRBV9 with TRBJ1-4; TRBD1 agrees at 11 bases. The J segment lost 2 bases and the V segment lost 0 bases, leaving 6 bases of the junction unmatched. CDR1 SGDLS and CDR2 YYNGEE come from the germline V gene. This CDR3 has 18 residues. CDR3: CASSVEGDRGTTNEKLFF. Here the CDR3 DNA reads TGTGCCAGCAGCGTAGAAGGGGACAGGGGGACTACTAATGAAAAACTGTTTTTT.

V is TRBV28 and J is TRBJ2-7, with 7 bases fitting TRBD1. The V gene end was trimmed by 6 bases and the J gene end by 0 bases; junction bases not matched to a gene: 14. Germline V gives CDR1 MDHEN, CDR2 SYDVKM. CDR3 length equals 17 residues. CDR3 region: CASSPLPRDRNSYEQYF. The CDR3 DNA reads TGTGCCAGCAGCCCATTACCCCGGGACAGAAACTCCTACGAGCAGTACTTC.

The V and J genes are TRBV28 and TRBJ1-2; D gene uncertain. From germline, CDR1 is MDHEN and CDR2 SYDVKM. The CDR3 contains 17 residues. The germline V and J ends were trimmed by 10 bases and 3 bases, with 27 bases remaining between them. The CDR3 DNA follows: TGTGCCACCCTAGTAGACTTAAAGCGAGACCGAGACTATGGCTACACCTTC. Amino acids: CATLVDLKRDRDYGYTF.

This clone has only one observation. The chain carries TRBV4-1 and TRBJ2-7; weak D call: TRBD2 (5 bases). The CDR3 consists of 16 residues. Per germline, CDR1 MGHRA and CDR2 YSYEKL. The V and J ends lost 2 bases and 2 bases respectively, with 16 bases between them. The CDR3 sequence: CASSQIAVPGTYEQYF. CDR3 coding DNA: TGCGCCAGCAGCCAAATTGCAGTGCCGGGAACCTACGAGCAGTACTTC.

The chain joins TRBV30 to TRBJ2-7, with a tentative D call TRBD2 (6 bases). Trimming pared 3 bases from V and 7 bases from J, leaving 13 bases between. The CDR3 loop spans 12 amino acids. The germline CDR1 and CDR2 sequences are GTSNPN and SVGIG (reference sequence). The CDR3 DNA reads TGTGCCTGGAGGGGACTGTTTGAAGAGCAGTACTTC. Encoded protein: CAWRGLFEEQYF. Full variable domain (rest looked up from reference TRBV30 and TRBJ2-7): SQTIHQWPATLVQPVGSPLSLECTVEGTSNPNLYWYRQAAGRGLQLLFYSVGIGQISSEVPQNLSASRPQDRQFILSSKKLLLSDSGFYLCAWRGLFEEQYFGPGTRLTVT.

J is TRBJ2-2 and V is TRBV13; 7 bases agree with TRBD2. Germline V gene lookup returns CDR1 PRHDT and CDR2 FYEKMQ (reference sequence). CDR3 length: 14 residues. Trimming at V came to 5 bases and at J to 6 bases, leaving 6 bases not matched to a gene. In nucleotides, the CDR3 is TGTGCCAGCAGCAAAGGGACTACCTCCGGGGAGCTGTTTTTT. It is translated as CASSKGTTSGELFF.

The chain joins TRBV9 to TRBJ2-3; 14 bases match TRBD2. Germline V CDR1 and CDR2: SGDLS, YYNGEE. The V and J ends lost 0 bases and 2 bases, in that order; junction bases with no gene match: 11. The CDR3 totals 20 residues. The CDR3 reads CASSVEPPMGLAGVTDTQYF. CDR3 bases: TGTGCCAGCAGCGTAGAGCCACCGATGGGACTAGCGGGGGTCACAGATACGCAGTATTTT.

This chain's CDR3 is CASSWGGEQYF. The CDR3 DNA is TGTGCCAGCAGTTGGGGGGGCGAGCAGTACTTC. The J gene is TRBJ2-7, the V gene TRBV27; the match to TRBD2 covers 7 bases. CDR3 size: 11 residues. With V trimmed by 4 bases and J by 6 bases, 0 bases remained unmatched. The V gene's germline CDR1 is MNHEY and CDR2 SMNVEV (reference sequence).

This clone showed up just a few times. This chain uses TRBV4-2 with TRBJ1-3; D may be TRBD1 (6 bases). The germline CDR1 and CDR2 sequences are LGHNA and YNFKEQ. The V end was cut by 3 bases, the J end by 3 bases, with 9 bases between. The CDR3 is made up of 14 amino acids. CDR3 DNA: TGTGCCAGCAGCCAGGACAGCGTTGGAAACACCATATATTTT. Translating it yields CASSQDSVGNTIYF.

The rearrangement joins TRBV6-1 to TRBJ2-1, with 15 bases that match TRBD2. Germline V lookup: CDR1 MNHNS, CDR2 SASEGT. The CDR3 length is 18 residues. The junction had 6 bases not matched to a gene; V was cut back by 3 bases and J by 3 bases. The CDR3 spells CASSDGLAGGSYYNEQFF. CDR3 in DNA: TGTGCCAGCAGTGACGGACTAGCGGGGGGGAGCTACTACAATGAGCAGTTCTTC.

This chain uses TRBV30 with TRBJ1-1; D remains ambiguous. The CDR3 totals 14 residues. Trimming pared 7 bases from V and 0 bases from J, leaving 15 bases between. Germline assignment: CDR1 GTSNPN and CDR2 SVGIG (reference sequence). CDR3 region: CAFGVGSMNTEAFF. The CDR3 coding sequence is TGTGCCTTCGGGGTGGGGTCTATGAACACTGAAGCTTTCTTT.

This clone has only a few counts. This chain connects TRBV11-2 to TRBJ2-1, with 10 positions matching TRBD1. Germline V gene sequence: CDR1 SGHAT, CDR2 FQNNGV. This CDR3 contains 19 residues. The trim removed 5 bases at V and 4 bases at J, leaving 17 bases unmatched. The chain's CDR3 is CASSETGGASPIGYNEQFF. In nucleotides, the CDR3 is TGTGCCAGCAGCGAGACAGGGGGCGCGTCTCCCATCGGATACAATGAGCAGTTCTTC.

The chain recombines TRBV19 with TRBJ2-3; D is tentatively TRBD1 or TRBD2 (5 bases each). CDR1 is LNHDA and CDR2 is SQIVND in the germline V gene (reference sequence). Trimming took 4 bases from V and 0 from J, leaving 11 bases between them. The CDR3 spans 15 residues. The CDR3 spells CASSTGTSSTDTQYF. The CDR3 DNA sequence: TGTGCCAGTAGTACCGGGACGTCTAGCACAGATACGCAGTATTTT.

The V gene is TRBV5-6, the J gene TRBJ1-1; maybe TRBD1 (6 bases). CDR1 is SGHDT and CDR2 is YYEEEE in the germline V gene. Trimming cost V 4 bases and J 0 bases, with 13 bases left between them. The CDR3 totals 15 residues. CDR3 loop: CASSLLQGMNTEAFF. The CDR3 nucleotides are TGTGCCAGCAGCCTCCTACAGGGAATGAACACTGAAGCTTTCTTT.